What follows is one T cell receptor beta chain and its context. Generated by immunoSEQ multiplex PCR, the TCRdb table keeps only in-frame clones and is missing some. The sample shows about 21,000 clones, about 87% of them seen only once. This entry is derived from a study of OX40 agonist ivuxolimab in advanced cancers. Sampling of blood occurred at baseline, cycle 4 day 1, and cycle 7 day 1. The V and J ends lost 0 bases and 1 base respectively, with 10 bases between them. The CDR3 loop spans 15 amino acids. Germline V gives CDR1 SGHDT, CDR2 YYEEEE. Sample: CD4+ or CD8+ T cells sorted from blood, taken in a trial of the OX40 agonist ivuxolimab. This chain uses TRBV5-6 with TRBJ1-1, with D perhaps TRBD1 (5 bases). This TCR was sampled from an adult with an advanced solid tumor such as melanoma, head and neck, liver or kidney cancer. DNA of the CDR3: TGTGCCAGCAGCTTGGCCATGGGGGGGAACACTGAAGCTTTCTTT. Protein product: CASSLAMGGNTEAFF.